This T cell receptor (beta chain) was captured by sequencing in a study of cytomegalovirus exposure and HLA in healthy donors. Study outcomes and limitations: Some 17,000 TCR beta sequences were associated with HLA alleles at 0.05 false discovery rate in a later analysis.

This CDR3 is 17 amino acids long. The germline V and J ends were trimmed by 3 bases and 3 bases, with 19 bases remaining between them. Germline V gives CDR1 SGHRS, CDR2 YFSETQ. This clone appeared a single time. Antigen: not known. It was with 60 Vbeta and 13 Jbeta primers that the PCR ran. The protocol was immunoSEQ multiplex PCR, while the TCRdb copy is restricted to in-frame clones and leaves out a portion. This table has about 160,000 clones, roughly 79% appearing once. The V gene is TRBV5-1, the J gene TRBJ1-3; D is ambiguous. The sequenced sample was PBMCs. This TCR was sampled from a woman aged 40 to 49 in good health and CMV-seronegative. The CDR3 nucleotides are TGCGCCAGCAGCTCTCAGCCCAGTGGAGGAGGTGGAAACACCATATATTTT. Translation: CASSSQPSGGGGNTIYF.